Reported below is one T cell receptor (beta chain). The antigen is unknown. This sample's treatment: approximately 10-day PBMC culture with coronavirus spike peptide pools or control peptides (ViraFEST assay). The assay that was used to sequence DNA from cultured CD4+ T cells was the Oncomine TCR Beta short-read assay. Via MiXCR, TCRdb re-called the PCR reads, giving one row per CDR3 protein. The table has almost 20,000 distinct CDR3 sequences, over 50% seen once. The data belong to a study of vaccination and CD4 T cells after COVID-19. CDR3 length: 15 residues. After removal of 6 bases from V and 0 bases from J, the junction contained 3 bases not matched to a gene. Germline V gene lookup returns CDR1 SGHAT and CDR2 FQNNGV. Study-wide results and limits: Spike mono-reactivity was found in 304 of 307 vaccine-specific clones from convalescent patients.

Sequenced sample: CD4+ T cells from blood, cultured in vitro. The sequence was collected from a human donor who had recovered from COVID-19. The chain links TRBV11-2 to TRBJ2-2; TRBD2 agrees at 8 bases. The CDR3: CASSKAGANTGELFF. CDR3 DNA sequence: TGTGCCAGCAGTAAAGCGGGGGCGAACACCGGGGAGCTGTTTTTT. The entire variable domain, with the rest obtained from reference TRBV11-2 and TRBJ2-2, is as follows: EAGVAQSPRYKIIEKRQSVAFWCNPISGHATLYWYQQILGQGPKLLIQFQNNGVVDDSQLPKDRFSAERLKGVDSTLKIQPAKLEDSAVYLCASSKAGANTGELFFGEGSRLTVL.